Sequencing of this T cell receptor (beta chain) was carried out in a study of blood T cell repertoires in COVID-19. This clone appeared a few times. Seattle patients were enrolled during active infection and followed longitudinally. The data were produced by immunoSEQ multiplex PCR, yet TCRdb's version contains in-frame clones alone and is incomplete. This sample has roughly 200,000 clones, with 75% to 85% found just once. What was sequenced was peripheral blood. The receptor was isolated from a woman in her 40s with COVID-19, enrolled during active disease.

CDR3 DNA sequence: TGTGCCAGCAGGCCGATAGATCAGCCCCAGCATTTT. This gives the protein CASRPIDQPQHF. The V call is TRBV2, the J call TRBJ1-5; D is uncertain. This CDR3 spans 12 amino acids. Germline assignment: CDR1 SNHLY and CDR2 FYNNEI. V gave up 6 bases and J gave up 5 bases, with 8 bases separating them. The variable domain in full, completed from reference TRBV2 and TRBJ1-5, reads EPEVTQTPSHQVTQMGQEVILRCVPISNHLYFYWYRQILGQKVEFLVSFYNNEISEKSEIFDDQFSVERPDGSNFTLKIRSTKLEDSAMYFCASRPIDQPQHFGDGTRLSIL.